These T cell receptor beta chains were read from a single sample in a study of technical replicates of blood from a few donors. Profiled with immunoSEQ multiplex PCR; TCRdb holds only in-frame clones, not every one. The table lists 75,000 to 90,000 clones, roughly 93% of them singletons. The specimen sequenced was T cells isolated from PBMCs. The receptors here all came from a human donor in good health. Each CDR3 is given with its conserved first and last residue. The D gene is left open where the match is weak. Clone size, where shown, is once, few, many, or a class for clones that have expanded.

abundance	j_gene	v_gene	d_gene	CDR3aa	CDR3nt
once	TRBJ2-1	TRBV27	TRBD1	CASSGSGTGVYNEQFF	TGTGCCAGCAGTGGATCCGGGACAGGGGTCTACAATGAGCAGTTCTTC
NA	TRBJ2-1	TRBV11-1	TRBD2	CASSLDPALAGSREQFF	TGTGCCAGCAGCTTAGATCCAGCCCTAGCGGGCTCCAGGGAGCAGTTCTTC
NA	TRBJ1-6	TRBV5-1	TRBD1	CASSHGQGESPLHF	TGCGCCAGCAGCCACGGACAGGGAGAGTCACCCCTCCACTTT
once	TRBJ1-3	TRBV5-1	NA	CASSIIPGSGNTIYF	TGCGCCAGCAGCATAATTCCGGGCTCTGGAAACACCATATATTTT
NA	TRBJ1-2	TRBV6-1	NA	CASSEQKIGYTF	TGTGCCAGCAGTGAACAGAAAATTGGCTACACCTTC
once	TRBJ2-7	TRBV28	TRBD2	CASSTLTSGAYEQYF	TGTGCCAGCAGTACCCTGACTAGCGGGGCCTACGAGCAGTACTTC
NA	TRBJ2-5	TRBV28	TRBD2	CASKPGGADETQYF	TGTGCCAGCAAACCCGGGGGGGCCGATGAGACCCAGTACTTC
NA	TRBJ2-2	TRBV27	NA	CASSGGVGELFF	TGTGCCAGCAGCGGGGGTGTCGGGGAGCTGTTTTTT
NA	TRBJ1-1	TRBV6-4	TRBD1	CASSDSAGQGTEAFF	TGTGCCAGCAGTGACTCCGCGGGACAGGGCACTGAAGCTTTCTTT
NA	TRBJ1-1	TRBV7-2	NA	CASSFIQGGTEAFF	TGTGCCAGCAGCTTTATACAGGGAGGGACTGAAGCTTTCTTT
NA	TRBJ2-1	TRBV27	TRBD2	CASTRLAGEMDEQFF	TGTGCCAGCACAAGACTAGCGGGCGAAATGGATGAGCAGTTCTTC
NA	TRBJ2-7	TRBV6-6	TRBD2	CASSTQLTSGDYEQYF	TGTGCCAGCAGTACCCAGCTTACTAGCGGAGACTACGAGCAGTACTTC
once	TRBJ2-7	TRBV7-9	TRBD1	CASSLGGSDRGKYEQYF	TGTGCCAGCAGCTTAGGGGGCTCCGACAGGGGGAAGTACGAGCAGTACTTC
NA	TRBJ2-2	TRBV5-1	TRBD2	CASSIAGVGNTGELFF	TGCGCCAGCAGCATAGCGGGAGTAGGGAACACCGGGGAGCTGTTTTTT
NA	TRBJ1-1	TRBV5-6	NA	CASSLRGGTEAFF	TGTGCCAGCAGCTTGAGAGGCGGCACTGAAGCTTTCTTT
once	TRBJ2-7	TRBV4-1	TRBD2	CASSHGLAGILTGYEQYF	TGCGCCAGCAGCCACGGACTAGCGGGAATATTAACTGGGTACGAGCAGTACTTC
NA	TRBJ2-7	TRBV29-1	TRBD1	CSVLIDRGQQQYF	TGCAGCGTCCTCATAGACAGGGGGCAGCAGCAGTACTTC
NA	TRBJ2-7	TRBV28	NA	CASSLQGTLTYEQYF	TGTGCCAGCAGCCTACAGGGAACCCTAACCTACGAGCAGTACTTC
NA	TRBJ2-7	TRBV7-8	TRBD1	CASSNYRTGTYEQYF	TGTGCCAGCAGCAACTATAGGACAGGGACCTACGAGCAGTACTTC
NA	TRBJ1-2	TRBV30	NA	CAWSALSHIQGYYGYTF	TGTGCCTGGAGTGCGCTGAGCCATATCCAGGGGTACTATGGCTACACCTTC
NA	TRBJ2-1	TRBV11-2	NA	CASGGGGLVNEQFF	TGTGCCAGCGGGGGAGGGGGGTTGGTCAATGAGCAGTTCTTC
NA	TRBJ2-2	TRBV18	TRBD1	CASTLPWGQGNTGELFF	TGTGCCAGCACTTTACCCTGGGGACAGGGGAACACCGGGGAGCTGTTTTTT
NA	TRBJ1-5	TRBV7-9	NA	CASSLGTNSNQPQHF	TGTGCCAGCAGCTTAGGGACAAATAGCAATCAGCCCCAGCATTTT
NA	TRBJ2-6	TRBV5-1	TRBD1	CASSLLTGGRSGANVLTF	TGCGCCAGCAGCTTGTTGACAGGGGGCAGATCTGGGGCCAACGTCCTGACTTTC
NA	TRBJ1-1	TRBV7-9	TRBD1	CASSFRDRGPEAFF	TGTGCCAGCAGCTTCCGGGACAGGGGCCCTGAAGCTTTCTTT
once	TRBJ2-5	TRBV5-4	TRBD1	CASSPLDRGRQETQYF	TGTGCCAGCAGCCCACTGGACAGGGGGAGGCAAGAGACCCAGTACTTC